The rows below give T cell receptor beta chains drawn from one sample of a study of blood T cell repertoires in COVID-19. Clones were sequenced by immunoSEQ multiplex PCR, and TCRdb holds only the in-frame ones, with some missing. The sample comprises roughly 170,000 clones, less than 90% of which are singletons, and 4.4% rests with the top ten. The sequenced sample was PBMCs or T cells enriched from blood (not recorded which). These receptors all come from a woman in her 50s who had recovered from COVID-19. The CDR3 runs from the conserved cysteine through the conserved F or W. Fields, in order: CDR3 length, D gene, clone size, V gene, J gene, CDR3 protein, CDR3 DNA. The D gene is left open where the match is weak. Clone size is stated in some rows and not others, as once, few, many or a class when expanded.

CDR3 length: 11
D gene: TRBD1
clone size: NA
V gene: TRBV19
J gene: TRBJ2-3
CDR3 protein: CASVGQGSQYF
CDR3 DNA: TGTGCCAGCGTGGGACAGGGGTCGCAGTATTTT

CDR3 length: 16
D gene: NA
clone size: once
V gene: TRBV11-3
J gene: TRBJ1-4
CDR3 protein: CASSLGGTATNEKLFF
CDR3 DNA: TGTGCCAGCAGCTTAGGGGGCACAGCAACTAATGAAAAACTGTTTTTT

CDR3 length: 15
D gene: NA
clone size: NA
V gene: TRBV4-1
J gene: TRBJ2-5
CDR3 protein: CASSQGAQGRETQYF
CDR3 DNA: TGCGCCAGCAGCCAAGGGGCTCAGGGGAGAGAGACCCAGTACTTC

CDR3 length: 12
D gene: NA
clone size: few
V gene: TRBV5-6
J gene: TRBJ2-1
CDR3 protein: CASSKEGNEQFF
CDR3 DNA: TGTGCCAGCAGCAAGGAGGGGAATGAGCAGTTCTTC

CDR3 length: 15
D gene: TRBD1
clone size: NA
V gene: TRBV25-1
J gene: TRBJ2-5
CDR3 protein: CASSDAGTGQETQYF
CDR3 DNA: TGTGCCAGCAGTGATGCCGGGACAGGTCAAGAGACCCAGTACTTC

CDR3 length: 17
D gene: TRBD2
clone size: few
V gene: TRBV7-2
J gene: TRBJ2-3
CDR3 protein: CASSLGSTSGPTDTQYF
CDR3 DNA: TGTGCCAGCAGCTTAGGATCGACTAGCGGGCCCACAGATACGCAGTATTTT

CDR3 length: 15
D gene: TRBD1
clone size: few
V gene: TRBV28
J gene: TRBJ1-2
CDR3 protein: CASTYNPDRQGGYTF
CDR3 DNA: TGTGCCAGCACCTATAACCCGGACAGGCAGGGTGGCTACACCTTC

CDR3 length: 15
D gene: NA
clone size: NA
V gene: TRBV6-6
J gene: TRBJ1-5
CDR3 protein: CASSYSESSNQPQHF
CDR3 DNA: TGTGCCAGCAGTTACTCGGAGTCTAGCAATCAGCCCCAGCATTTT

CDR3 length: 15
D gene: TRBD1
clone size: NA
V gene: TRBV29-1
J gene: TRBJ1-4
CDR3 protein: CSVRRPTGSGEKLFF
CDR3 DNA: TGCAGCGTCCGAAGGCCGACAGGGTCTGGGGAAAAACTGTTTTTT

CDR3 length: 13
D gene: NA
clone size: NA
V gene: TRBV30
J gene: TRBJ1-4
CDR3 protein: CAWSRGYEEKLFF
CDR3 DNA: TGTGCCTGGAGTCGGGGGTACGAGGAAAAACTGTTTTTT

CDR3 length: 14
D gene: TRBD1
clone size: NA
V gene: TRBV18
J gene: TRBJ1-6
CDR3 protein: CASSPQGENSPLHF
CDR3 DNA: TGTGCCAGCTCGCCACAGGGGGAAAATTCACCCCTCCACTTT

CDR3 length: 13
D gene: NA
clone size: NA
V gene: TRBV29-1
J gene: TRBJ1-1
CDR3 protein: CSVEMAEGTEAFF
CDR3 DNA: TGCAGCGTTGAAATGGCCGAGGGCACTGAAGCTTTCTTT

CDR3 length: 14
D gene: TRBD1
clone size: NA
V gene: TRBV2
J gene: TRBJ1-1
CDR3 protein: CAPRGGRVNTEAFF
CDR3 DNA: TGTGCCCCGAGAGGGGGCAGGGTGAACACTGAAGCTTTCTTT

CDR3 length: 13
D gene: NA
clone size: NA
V gene: TRBV4-3
J gene: TRBJ1-2
CDR3 protein: CASSHRDTYGYTF
CDR3 DNA: TGCGCCAGCAGCCATCGGGACACCTATGGCTACACCTTC

CDR3 length: 12
D gene: NA
clone size: NA
V gene: TRBV12-5
J gene: TRBJ1-1
CDR3 protein: CASAIGGTEAFF
CDR3 DNA: TGTGCTAGTGCCATAGGGGGCACTGAAGCTTTCTTT

CDR3 length: 11
D gene: NA
clone size: NA
V gene: TRBV4-1
J gene: TRBJ1-3
CDR3 protein: CASSHGDTIYF
CDR3 DNA: TGCGCCAGCAGCCACGGGGACACCATATATTTT

CDR3 length: 18
D gene: TRBD1
clone size: NA
V gene: TRBV7-6
J gene: TRBJ1-1
CDR3 protein: CASSDRRGAYLVNTEAFF
CDR3 DNA: TGTGCCAGCAGCGATCGCAGGGGGGCTTACTTGGTAAACACTGAAGCTTTCTTT